These T cell receptor beta chains were read from a single sample in a study of early T cells in non-severe SARS-CoV-2 infection. TCRdb reprocessed the 5' RACE reads with MiXCR, giving one entry per CDR3 protein. The sample contains 60,000 to 80,000 distinct CDR3 sequences, 9% to 15% of which appear only once. The sequenced material came from whole blood. The receptors originated from an adult who was a healthcare worker with PCR-confirmed SARS-CoV-2 infection or an uninfected control (not recorded which). Each CDR3 is given with its conserved first and last residue. D genes are given only for firm matches. The listing skips clone size in some rows; elsewhere it reads once, few, many or a size class.

CDR3 length | J gene | V gene | D gene | clone size | CDR3 protein | CDR3 DNA
17 | TRBJ1-4 | TRBV4-1 | . | . | CASSRAEAGTTNEKLFF | TGCGCCAGCAGCCGCGCCGAGGCAGGGACAACTAATGAAAAACTGTTTTTT
15 | TRBJ2-3 | TRBV4-2 | . | many | CASSQGGLDTDTQYF | TGTGCCAGCAGCCAAGGGGGCCTGGATACAGATACGCAGTATTTT
12 | TRBJ1-1 | TRBV7-2 | . | many | CASSLMDTEAFF | TGTGCCAGCAGCTTAATGGACACTGAAGCTTTCTTT
16 | TRBJ1-2 | TRBV28 | . | once | CASTFTTTNPIYGYTF | TGTGCCAGCACTTTCACGACGACTAACCCCATCTATGGCTACACCTTC
13 | TRBJ2-7 | TRBV29-1 | . | . | CSVKQGFVYEQYF | TGCAGCGTTAAGCAGGGATTCGTCTACGAGCAGTACTTC
15 | TRBJ1-6 | TRBV6-5 | TRBD1 | . | CASSPRGQGNSPLHF | TGTGCCAGCAGCCCCAGGGGACAGGGGAATTCACCCCTCCACTTT
15 | TRBJ2-7 | TRBV28 | . | few | CASSPPSTQTYEQYF | TGTGCCAGCAGTCCGCCGAGTACGCAGACCTACGAGCAGTACTTC
13 | TRBJ2-7 | TRBV2 | . | . | CASSREGSYEQYF | TGTGCCAGCAGTCGAGAGGGCTCCTACGAGCAGTACTTC
16 | TRBJ2-7 | TRBV9 | TRBD2 | many | CASSPYGGTSGYEQYF | TGTGCCAGCAGCCCTTATGGTGGGACTAGCGGGTACGAGCAGTACTTC
14 | TRBJ2-2 | TRBV27 | . | . | CASKLTRLIGELFF | TGTGCCAGCAAGCTAACCAGGTTGATTGGGGAGCTGTTTTTT
14 | TRBJ2-7 | TRBV27 | . | many | CASSLSLFDRKQYF | TGTGCCAGCAGTTTATCGCTTTTCGATCGCAAGCAGTACTTC
14 | TRBJ2-7 | TRBV5-1 | . | . | CASSPSYQSYEQYF | TGCGCCAGCAGCCCGTCGTATCAGTCCTACGAGCAGTACTTC
16 | TRBJ2-7 | TRBV4-1 | . | . | CASSQKYDTLSYEQYF | TGCGCCAGCAGCCAAAAGTACGACACCCTCTCCTACGAGCAGTACTTC
14 | TRBJ2-7 | TRBV4-2 | TRBD1 | . | CASTWGQGAREQYF | TGTGCCAGCACCTGGGGACAGGGGGCGCGAGAGCAGTACTTC
18 | TRBJ2-5 | TRBV28 | TRBD1 | . | CASSKTHRTGKYQETQYF | TGTGCCAGCAGCAAAACACATAGGACAGGGAAGTACCAAGAGACCCAGTACTTC
14 | TRBJ2-3 | TRBV20-1 | TRBD1 | . | CSAGTGSDTDTQYF | TGCAGTGCTGGGACAGGCTCAGACACAGATACGCAGTATTTT
16 | TRBJ2-3 | TRBV10-3 | TRBD2 | few | CAISESSSGAPDTQYF | TGTGCCATCAGTGAGTCGTCTAGCGGAGCCCCGGATACGCAGTATTTT
14 | TRBJ1-2 | TRBV9 | . | few | CASSVGGSNYGYTF | TGTGCCAGCAGCGTAGGCGGATCTAACTATGGCTACACCTTC
16 | TRBJ1-5 | TRBV12-3/TRBV12-4 | TRBD1 | few | CASSPTGGASNQPQHF | TGTGCCAGCAGTCCGACAGGGGGCGCCTCCAATCAGCCCCAGCATTTT
14 | TRBJ2-3 | TRBV28 | . | many | CASVARGGADTQYF | TGTGCCAGCGTCGCCCGTGGGGGTGCAGATACGCAGTATTTT
12 | TRBJ2-1 | TRBV19 | . | . | CASSADHNEQFF | TGTGCCAGTAGTGCCGACCACAATGAGCAGTTCTTC